This TCR beta chain was obtained from a study of T cell responses to AZD1222 COVID-19 vaccine. Study-level points and caveats: Spike-specific TCR breadth and depth went up after people got two AZD1222 doses. At study baseline, merely a handful of AZD1222 recipients were seropositive. A reported finding is that nearly half of spike-specific TCRs target unmutated variant regions. Among the donors, most were white British and more were female, and clonal diversity was possibly underestimated.

This CDR3 is 15 amino acids long. V lost 1 base, J lost 6 bases, and 13 bases lay in between. Germline V gene lookup returns CDR1 LNHDA and CDR2 SQIVND (reference sequence). The protocol was immunoSEQ multiplex PCR, while the TCRdb copy is restricted to in-frame clones and leaves out a portion. In the table there are around 130,000 clones, around nine tenths of which are singletons. As regards this clone: Its antigen is unidentified.

Material: peripheral blood, obtained 28 days after the second AZD1222 dose. This TCR was sampled from an adult who received the AZD1222 COVID-19 vaccine. This chain links TRBV19 with TRBJ2-1; tentative D call: TRBD1 (5 bases). CDR3 nucleotide sequence: TGTGCCAGTAGTATAGGGACACCAAGGGGCAATGAGCAGTTCTTC. It codes for CASSIGTPRGNEQFF.